The rows below give T cell receptor beta chains drawn from one sample of a study of shared clonotypes between healthy human individuals. TCRdb keeps only in-frame clones here, not all; method: immunoSEQ multiplex PCR. Found here are 300,000 to 400,000 clones, over 70% of them singletons; the top ten hold over 9.5%. What was sequenced was memory CD4+ T cells sorted from blood. These TCRs come from a young man in good health. Both conserved end residues are part of each CDR3. Fields, in order: J gene, clone size, V gene, CDR3 length, D gene, CDR3 protein, CDR3 DNA. D genes are given only for firm matches. The size of a clone is reported for some rows only, either as once, few or many, or as a class for expanded clones.

j_gene: TRBJ1-5
abundance: few
v_gene: TRBV11-3
len: 13
d_gene: TRBD1
CDR3aa: CATLGQLNQPQHF
CDR3nt: TGTGCCACCCTGGGACAGCTAAATCAGCCCCAGCATTTT

j_gene: TRBJ1-1
abundance: few
v_gene: TRBV7-8
len: 14
d_gene: .
CDR3aa: CASSLGQANTEAFF
CDR3nt: TGTGCCAGCAGCTTAGGCCAGGCGAACACTGAAGCTTTCTTT

j_gene: TRBJ1-1
abundance: .
v_gene: TRBV6-6
len: 16
d_gene: .
CDR3aa: CASSSPADKMNTEAFF
CDR3nt: TGTGCCAGCAGTTCCCCCGCAGACAAGATGAACACTGAAGCTTTCTTT

j_gene: TRBJ2-7
abundance: .
v_gene: TRBV5-4
len: 15
d_gene: TRBD2
CDR3aa: CARSWTSGETYEQYF
CDR3nt: TGTGCCAGAAGCTGGACTAGCGGGGAGACCTACGAGCAGTACTTC

j_gene: TRBJ1-2
abundance: .
v_gene: TRBV7-8
len: 15
d_gene: TRBD1
CDR3aa: CASSYSGQHNYGYTF
CDR3nt: TGTGCCAGCAGCTACTCGGGACAGCACAACTATGGCTACACCTTC

j_gene: TRBJ2-3
abundance: .
v_gene: TRBV5-4
len: 15
d_gene: .
CDR3aa: CASSLGRQGTDTQYF
CDR3nt: TGTGCCAGCAGCTTGGGGCGGCAGGGTACAGATACGCAGTATTTT

j_gene: TRBJ1-4
abundance: .
v_gene: TRBV7-9
len: 15
d_gene: .
CDR3aa: CASSIGDMTNEKLFF
CDR3nt: TGTGCCAGCAGCATAGGGGACATGACTAATGAAAAACTGTTTTTT

j_gene: TRBJ2-4
abundance: once
v_gene: TRBV5-6
len: 16
d_gene: .
CDR3aa: CASSLEIATRGSIQYF
CDR3nt: TGTGCCAGCAGCTTGGAGATAGCCACGCGGGGAAGCATTCAGTACTTC

j_gene: TRBJ2-1
abundance: .
v_gene: TRBV5-4
len: 16
d_gene: TRBD2
CDR3aa: CASSFSTSGSYNEQFF
CDR3nt: TGTGCCAGCAGCTTTTCGACTAGCGGGAGCTACAATGAGCAGTTCTTC

j_gene: TRBJ1-1
abundance: .
v_gene: TRBV2
len: 16
d_gene: .
CDR3aa: CASSRRGTLGFLHAFF
CDR3nt: TGTGCCAGCAGCCGCCGGGGGACATTGGGTTTCCTGCATGCTTTCTTT

j_gene: TRBJ1-2
abundance: .
v_gene: TRBV28
len: 15
d_gene: .
CDR3aa: CASRPHDTDNYGYTF
CDR3nt: TGTGCCAGCAGACCCCACGACACCGATAACTATGGCTACACCTTC

j_gene: TRBJ2-5
abundance: few
v_gene: TRBV7-3
len: 14
d_gene: TRBD1
CDR3aa: CASSKQGAGETQYF
CDR3nt: TGTGCCAGCAGCAAGCAGGGGGCTGGAGAGACCCAGTACTTC

j_gene: TRBJ1-1
abundance: .
v_gene: TRBV19
len: 14
d_gene: .
CDR3aa: CASSHAILNTEAFF
CDR3nt: TGTGCCAGTAGCCATGCCATCTTGAACACTGAAGCTTTCTTT

j_gene: TRBJ2-3
abundance: once
v_gene: TRBV7-3
len: 15
d_gene: TRBD2
CDR3aa: CASSLSGSRTDTQYF
CDR3nt: TGTGCCAGCAGCCTGAGCGGGAGCCGTACAGATACGCAGTATTTT

j_gene: TRBJ2-1
abundance: few
v_gene: TRBV6-5
len: 13
d_gene: .
CDR3aa: CASSYSRRDKQFF
CDR3nt: TGTGCCAGCAGTTACTCGCGACGGGACAAGCAGTTCTTC

j_gene: TRBJ1-3
abundance: .
v_gene: TRBV14
len: 11
d_gene: .
CDR3aa: CASSQINTIYF
CDR3nt: TGTGCCAGCAGCCAAATTAACACCATATATTTT

j_gene: TRBJ2-1
abundance: .
v_gene: TRBV5-1
len: 16
d_gene: TRBD2
CDR3aa: CASSLVGSGSYNEQFF
CDR3nt: TGCGCCAGCAGCTTGGTCGGTAGCGGGTCCTACAATGAGCAGTTCTTC

j_gene: TRBJ1-1
abundance: .
v_gene: TRBV2
len: 13
d_gene: .
CDR3aa: CASSAAGYTEAFF
CDR3nt: TGTGCCAGCAGTGCGGCGGGTTACACTGAAGCTTTCTTT

j_gene: TRBJ1-1
abundance: .
v_gene: TRBV11-2
len: 15
d_gene: .
CDR3aa: CASSTFLQGRARAFF
CDR3nt: TGTGCCAGCAGCACATTTCTACAGGGACGGGCACGAGCTTTCTTT

j_gene: TRBJ2-3
abundance: .
v_gene: TRBV27
len: 14
d_gene: TRBD2
CDR3aa: CASSPTSGTDTQYF
CDR3nt: TGTGCCAGCAGTCCAACTAGCGGCACAGATACGCAGTATTTT

j_gene: TRBJ1-1
abundance: .
v_gene: TRBV2
len: 15
d_gene: TRBD1
CDR3aa: CASSGPGQGNTEAFF
CDR3nt: TGTGCCAGCAGCGGCCCGGGACAGGGAAACACTGAAGCTTTCTTT

j_gene: TRBJ2-3
abundance: .
v_gene: TRBV29-1
len: 16
d_gene: TRBD1
CDR3aa: CSVEGGQGFGTDTQYF
CDR3nt: TGCAGCGTTGAAGGAGGACAGGGGTTCGGCACAGATACGCAGTATTTT

j_gene: TRBJ2-1
abundance: .
v_gene: TRBV7-2
len: 14
d_gene: TRBD2
CDR3aa: CASSLVSGENEQFF
CDR3nt: TGTGCCAGCAGCTTAGTTAGCGGGGAGAATGAGCAGTTCTTC

j_gene: TRBJ1-5
abundance: .
v_gene: TRBV19
len: 15
d_gene: TRBD1
CDR3aa: CASSTDRGGNQPQHF
CDR3nt: TGTGCCAGTAGTACCGACAGGGGTGGCAATCAGCCCCAGCATTTT

j_gene: TRBJ1-1
abundance: .
v_gene: TRBV11-2
len: 15
d_gene: .
CDR3aa: CASSLRGALNTEAFF
CDR3nt: TGTGCCAGCAGCTTAAGGGGGGCCCTGAACACTGAAGCTTTCTTT

j_gene: TRBJ1-5
abundance: .
v_gene: TRBV6-5
len: 14
d_gene: .
CDR3aa: CASRPRGGNQPQHF
CDR3nt: TGTGCCAGCAGGCCCCGGGGGGGGAATCAGCCCCAGCATTTT

j_gene: TRBJ2-7
abundance: .
v_gene: TRBV19
len: 17
d_gene: TRBD2
CDR3aa: CASSMRPAGAGLYEQYF
CDR3nt: TGTGCCAGTAGTATGCGCCCAGCGGGAGCTGGTCTCTACGAGCAGTACTTC

j_gene: TRBJ1-3
abundance: .
v_gene: TRBV5-4
len: 15
d_gene: TRBD1
CDR3aa: CASSLTGQGRNTIYF
CDR3nt: TGTGCCAGCAGCTTAACAGGACAGGGGCGAAACACCATATATTTT

j_gene: TRBJ2-3
abundance: .
v_gene: TRBV21-1
len: 16
d_gene: .
CDR3aa: CASSGPNILITDTQYF
CDR3nt: TGTGCCAGCAGCGGTCCCAATATACTCATAACAGATACGCAGTATTTT

j_gene: TRBJ1-4
abundance: .
v_gene: TRBV7-2
len: 16
d_gene: .
CDR3aa: CASSPRTATVTEKLFF
CDR3nt: TGTGCCAGCAGCCCAAGGACAGCAACGGTAACGGAAAAACTGTTTTTT

j_gene: TRBJ2-1
abundance: .
v_gene: TRBV19
len: 20
d_gene: TRBD2
CDR3aa: CASSIGSSGRKGASYNEQFF
CDR3nt: TGTGCCAGTAGTATTGGGTCTAGCGGGAGGAAGGGGGCGTCCTACAATGAGCAGTTCTTC

j_gene: TRBJ2-1
abundance: .
v_gene: TRBV7-9
len: 16
d_gene: TRBD2
CDR3aa: CASTTTSGTSYNEQFF
CDR3nt: TGTGCCAGCACTACCACTAGCGGGACATCCTACAATGAGCAGTTCTTC

j_gene: TRBJ1-6
abundance: .
v_gene: TRBV30
len: 12
d_gene: .
CDR3aa: CAGTWDNSPLHF
CDR3nt: TGTGCCGGCACATGGGATAATTCACCCCTCCACTTT

j_gene: TRBJ2-3
abundance: few
v_gene: TRBV28
len: 12
d_gene: .
CDR3aa: CASSVTGNTQYF
CDR3nt: TGTGCCAGCAGTGTTACAGGGAATACGCAGTATTTT

j_gene: TRBJ1-2
abundance: .
v_gene: TRBV29-1
len: 17
d_gene: TRBD1
CDR3aa: CSVETWGQGLYDYGYTF
CDR3nt: TGCAGCGTTGAAACCTGGGGACAGGGTTTGTACGACTATGGCTACACCTTC

j_gene: TRBJ2-7
abundance: few
v_gene: TRBV29-1
len: 13
d_gene: TRBD1
CDR3aa: CSGMTGREGEQYF
CDR3nt: TGCAGCGGGATGACAGGGAGAGAGGGCGAGCAGTACTTC

j_gene: TRBJ1-2
abundance: .
v_gene: TRBV6-1
len: 17
d_gene: .
CDR3aa: CASSDLLPGFANYGYTF
CDR3nt: TGTGCCAGCAGTGATCTCCTTCCCGGGTTCGCTAACTATGGCTACACCTTC

j_gene: TRBJ2-7
abundance: .
v_gene: TRBV5-1
len: 14
d_gene: TRBD2
CDR3aa: CASSQGGSFSEQYF
CDR3nt: TGCGCCAGCAGTCAAGGCGGGAGTTTTTCCGAGCAGTACTTC

j_gene: TRBJ2-3
abundance: .
v_gene: TRBV5-1
len: 18
d_gene: .
CDR3aa: CASSLASWAGGVGDTQYF
CDR3nt: TGCGCCAGCAGCTTGGCCTCGTGGGCCGGGGGAGTAGGAGATACGCAGTATTTT

j_gene: TRBJ2-7
abundance: .
v_gene: TRBV30
len: 14
d_gene: .
CDR3aa: CAWKGGDGPYEQYF
CDR3nt: TGTGCCTGGAAAGGGGGAGACGGGCCCTACGAGCAGTACTTC

j_gene: TRBJ2-1
abundance: .
v_gene: TRBV2
len: 15
d_gene: TRBD2
CDR3aa: CASSFLAGLGGEQFF
CDR3nt: TGTGCCAGCAGCTTCCTAGCGGGACTCGGAGGTGAGCAGTTCTTC

j_gene: TRBJ2-5
abundance: many
v_gene: TRBV6-1
len: 14
d_gene: .
CDR3aa: CASSDGGGQETQYF
CDR3nt: TGTGCCAGCAGTGACGGTGGGGGGCAAGAGACCCAGTACTTC

j_gene: TRBJ2-5
abundance: .
v_gene: TRBV7-3
len: 15
d_gene: .
CDR3aa: CASSLTGGREETQYF
CDR3nt: TGTGCCAGCAGCTTAACCGGGGGCAGGGAAGAGACCCAGTACTTC

j_gene: TRBJ2-7
abundance: .
v_gene: TRBV6-1
len: 16
d_gene: TRBD1
CDR3aa: CASSESLGQSSYEQYF
CDR3nt: TGTGCCAGCAGTGAAAGTTTGGGACAGAGCTCCTACGAGCAGTACTTC

j_gene: TRBJ2-6
abundance: few
v_gene: TRBV19
len: 15
d_gene: TRBD1
CDR3aa: CASKEDRAGANVLTF
CDR3nt: TGTGCCAGTAAGGAGGACAGGGCTGGGGCCAACGTCCTGACTTTC

j_gene: TRBJ2-3
abundance: many
v_gene: TRBV5-1
len: 18
d_gene: TRBD2
CDR3aa: CASSSQQRGSLRTDTQYF
CDR3nt: TGCGCCAGCAGCTCCCAGCAGCGGGGGAGTCTTCGCACAGATACGCAGTATTTT

j_gene: TRBJ1-1
abundance: .
v_gene: TRBV5-8
len: 13
d_gene: .
CDR3aa: CASSPDPYTEAFF
CDR3nt: TGTGCCAGCAGCCCTGACCCCTACACTGAAGCTTTCTTT

j_gene: TRBJ1-3
abundance: .
v_gene: TRBV18
len: 14
d_gene: .
CDR3aa: CASSPRAGFDTIYF
CDR3nt: TGTGCCAGCTCACCACGCGCGGGCTTTGACACCATATATTTT